Following are 24 T cell receptor beta chains from one sample sequenced in a study of control samples from healthy donors and cancer patients. The data were produced by immunoSEQ multiplex PCR, yet TCRdb's version contains in-frame clones alone and is incomplete. The profile shows around 67,000 clones, roughly nine tenths of them singletons. Material: PBMCs. These receptors all stem from a man aged 55 to 70 with colorectal cancer.

Comment on this clone: The sample has other DNA sequences that encode this CDR3 too. The chain is built from TRBV7-9 and TRBJ1-6; D might be TRBD1 (5 bases). Per germline, CDR1 SEHNR and CDR2 FQNEAQ (reference sequence). There are 14 residues in the CDR3. Trimming pared 3 bases from V and 9 bases from J, leaving 12 bases between. The CDR3 region has the DNA TGTGCCAGCAGCTTTGGAGGGGTGGGTTCACCCCTCCACTTT. It encodes CASSFGGVGSPLHF.

This clone was detected once. V is TRBV7-3 and J is TRBJ2-5, with D perhaps TRBD1 (6 bases). This CDR3 contains 15 residues. CDR1 SGHTA and CDR2 FQGTGA come from the germline V gene. V was shortened by 0 bases and J by 5 bases, with 13 bases between the two germline ends. CDR3 DNA sequence: TGTGCCAGCAGCTTAACGTCCAGGGGCAAGGAGACCCAGTACTTC. Translating gives CASSLTSRGKETQYF.

This chain joins TRBV30 and TRBJ1-2; D remains ambiguous. Between the trimmed V and J ends, which lost 1 base and 2 bases, there was a span of 5 bases. The CDR3 contains 12 residues. CDR1 is GTSNPN, CDR2 SVGIG, per germline (reference sequence). The CDR3 spells CAWSDGNYGYTF. The CDR3 DNA reads TGTGCCTGGAGTGACGGGAACTATGGCTACACCTTC.

The V call is TRBV5-1, the J call TRBJ2-7; 8 bases align to TRBD2. The junction had 4 bases not matched to a gene; V was cut back by 0 bases and J by 5 bases. Per the germline V gene, CDR1 is SGHRS and CDR2 is YFSETQ. The length of the CDR3 is 14 residues. This CDR3 reads CASSLAPGRDEQYF. The CDR3 DNA is TGCGCCAGCAGCTTGGCCCCCGGGAGGGACGAGCAGTACTTC.

The chain employs TRBV27 and TRBJ2-7, with a possible D match to TRBD2 (7 bases). Germline-derived CDR1 and CDR2 are MNHEY and SMNVEV (reference sequence). CDR3 size: 15 residues. Trimming removed 1 base at V and 5 bases at J, with 15 bases between. This CDR3 reads CASSLFLGGRDEQYF. CDR3 nucleotides: TGTGCCAGCAGTTTATTTCTGGGGGGGCGGGACGAGCAGTACTTC.

The rearrangement links TRBV4-1 to TRBJ2-4; perhaps D is TRBD1 or TRBD2 (7 bases each). V gave up 3 bases and J gave up 6 bases, with 15 bases separating them. The germline gives CDR1 MGHRA, CDR2 YSYEKL. This CDR3 is built from 15 residues. CDR3 amino acids: CASSQGEGAGNIQYF. DNA for the CDR3: TGCGCCAGCAGCCAGGGGGAGGGGGCAGGAAACATTCAGTACTTC.

V and J are TRBV9 and TRBJ2-1, with 8 bases aligning to TRBD2. Germline-derived CDR1 and CDR2 are SGDLS and YYNGEE. The CDR3 is made up of 15 amino acids. Germline trimming cut 3 bases from V and 4 bases from J; bases unmatched to any gene: 6. CDR3 sequence: CASSASGGFYNEQFF. The CDR3, as DNA: TGTGCCAGCAGCGCGAGCGGGGGATTTTACAATGAGCAGTTCTTC.

The chain is built from TRBV27 and TRBJ2-7; 8 nucleotides match TRBD1. This CDR3 has 15 residues. V lost 6 bases and J lost 5; bases outside the gene matches: 12. Germline CDR1 reads MNHEY; CDR2 reads SMNVEV (reference sequence). The CDR3: CASSLFGQGVHEQYF. In DNA form, the CDR3 reads TGTGCCAGCAGCTTGTTCGGACAGGGTGTCCACGAGCAGTACTTC.

This chain uses TRBV3-1 (or the pseudogene TRBV3-2) with TRBJ1-6, with TRBD1 matching over 9 bases. The germline V gene encodes CDR1 LGHDT and CDR2 YNNKEL (reference sequence). V was clipped by 8 bases and J by 8 bases; unmatched bases: 10. The CDR3 runs 15 residues. CDR3 region: CASDRGQGRHSPLHF. The CDR3 DNA reads TGTGCCAGCGACAGGGGACAGGGTCGGCATTCACCCCTCCACTTT.

This clone has only one observation. This chain uses TRBV5-4 with TRBJ2-3; tentatively, D is TRBD2 (6 bases). Trimming cost V 4 bases and J 0 bases, with 15 bases left between them. Germline CDR1 reads SGHNT; CDR2 reads YYREEE (reference sequence). The CDR3 contains 16 residues. CDR3 in amino acids: CASSIGTLISTDTQYF. The DNA of the CDR3 is TGTGCCAGCAGCATCGGGACTCTCATTAGCACAGATACGCAGTATTTT.

The rearrangement uses TRBV19 and TRBJ2-7, with 7 nucleotides matching TRBD2. This CDR3 spans 16 amino acids. CDR1 is LNHDA and CDR2 is SQIVND in the germline V gene (reference sequence). The trim removed 6 bases at V and 2 bases at J, leaving 13 bases unmatched. The CDR3 region has the DNA TGTGCCAGTAGCGATCCGGGGGGAAGTAACGCCTACGAGCAGTACTTC. It codes for CASSDPGGSNAYEQYF.

This clone showed up just once. The CDR3 loop reads CASSTGTAGNEQFF. CDR3 nucleotides: TGTGCCAGCAGCACAGGGACAGCTGGGAATGAGCAGTTCTTC. This chain connects TRBV11-2 to TRBJ2-1; 7 positions agree with TRBD1. The CDR3 contains 14 residues. Germline V gives CDR1 SGHAT, CDR2 FQNNGV. Trimming removed 5 bases from V and 7 bases from J; junction bases left unmatched: 8.

CDR3 DNA: TGTGCCAGCCACCCTCAAGGTAGACACACGAACACCGGGGAGCTGTTTTTT. This sequence encodes CASHPQGRHTNTGELFF. The chain uses TRBV27 and TRBJ2-2; D is uncertain. V lost 8 bases and J 0 bases, leaving 19 bases between the germline ends. The CDR3 loop spans 17 amino acids. From germline, CDR1 is MNHEY and CDR2 SMNVEV (reference sequence).

The chain joins TRBV28 to TRBJ1-5; a weak D match, TRBD1 (5 bases). With 3 bases removed from V and 1 base from J, the gap between germline ends came to 13 bases. Germline V CDR1 and CDR2: MDHEN, SYDVKM. This CDR3 spans 16 amino acids. In DNA form, the CDR3 reads TGTGCCAGCAGTTTTGGCAGACGGGGGAGCAATCAGCCCCAGCATTTT. Residues: CASSFGRRGSNQPQHF.

J is TRBJ2-7 and V is TRBV18, with 9 bases that match TRBD2. CDR3 size: 15 residues. Unmatched junction bases numbered 14, after V lost 8 bases and J lost 6 bases. Germline V gene sequence: CDR1 KGHSH, CDR2 LQKENI. The CDR3 DNA reads TGTGCCAGCGCATCCCAGCGGGGGGCCCACCTCGAGCAGTACTTC. Its translation is CASASQRGAHLEQYF. Based on the CDR3 plus reference TRBV18 and TRBJ2-7, the full variable domain is NAGVMQNPRHLVRRRGQEARLRCSPMKGHSHVYWYRQLPEEGLKFMVYLQKENIIDESGMPKERFSAEFPKEGPSILRIQQVVRGDSAAYFCASASQRGAHLEQYFGPGTRLTVT.

The chain carries TRBV5-1 and TRBJ2-7; 11 bases line up with TRBD1. V dropped 7 bases and J dropped 3; count of bases not matched to a gene: 6. The CDR3 runs to 14 residues. From germline, CDR1 is SGHRS and CDR2 YFSETQ. The CDR3 DNA reads as TGCGCCAGCTCGGGACAGGGGGGATTCTACGAGCAGTACTTC. This encodes CASSGQGGFYEQYF. Variable domain in full (rest from reference TRBV5-1 and TRBJ2-7): KAGVTQTPRYLIKTRGQQVTLSCSPISGHRSVSWYQQTPGQGLQFLFEYFSETQRNKGNFPGRFSGRQFSNSRSEMNVSTLELGDSALYLCASSGQGGFYEQYFGPGTRLTVT.

The rearrangement uses TRBV5-1 and TRBJ1-3; perhaps TRBD1 as D (5 bases). CDR3 length: 16 amino acids. V lost 2 bases, J lost 0 bases, and 12 bases lay in between. CDR1 SGHRS and CDR2 YFSETQ come from the germline V gene. The CDR3, as DNA: TGCGCCAGCAGCTTAGGGGAGGCTAACTCTGGAAACACCATATATTTT. Translation: CASSLGEANSGNTIYF.

The chain links TRBV2 to TRBJ2-3; D possibly corresponds to TRBD2 (6 bases). The V and J ends lost 6 bases and 0 bases respectively, with 10 bases between them. CDR3 length: 14 residues. Per germline, CDR1 SNHLY and CDR2 FYNNEI. CDR3 in DNA: TGTGCCAGCAGCCCGGGACTTAGCACAGATACGCAGTATTTT. Protein: CASSPGLSTDTQYF. Complete variable domain (other parts from reference TRBV2 and TRBJ2-3): EPEVTQTPSHQVTQMGQEVILRCVPISNHLYFYWYRQILGQKVEFLVSFYNNEISEKSEIFDDQFSVERPDGSNFTLKIRSTKLEDSAMYFCASSPGLSTDTQYFGPGTRLTVL.

The CDR3 region is CASKQGTNEKLFF. The CDR3 nucleotides are TGTGCCAGCAAACAGGGAACTAATGAAAAACTGTTTTTT. This chain connects TRBV5-4 to TRBJ1-4, with D possibly being TRBD1 (6 bases). CDR3 length equals 13 residues. Per germline, CDR1 SGHNT and CDR2 YYREEE (reference sequence). Trimming took off 6 bases at V and 1 base at J, with 7 bases between the two ends. Using reference TRBV5-4 and TRBJ1-4 for the parts outside the CDR3, the full variable domain is ETGVTQSPTHLIKTRGQQVTLRCSSQSGHNTVSWYQQALGQGPQFIFQYYREEENGRGNFPPRFSGLQFPNYSSELNVNALELDDSALYLCASKQGTNEKLFFGSGTQLSVL.

In its sample, this clone was seen once. Here the CDR3 DNA reads TGTGCCAGCAGCCGGGACAGACTTTACGAGCAGTACTTC. This gives the protein CASSRDRLYEQYF. V and J are TRBV6-5 and TRBJ2-7; 7 bases fit TRBD1. V lost 6 bases and J lost 4; bases outside the gene matches: 6. The CDR3 sequence is 13 residues long. Germline V gives CDR1 MNHEY, CDR2 SVGAGI.

In DNA, the CDR3 is TGTGCCAGCAGCCCCAGGCCGGGCGCCCTCACAGATACGCAGTATTTT. This codes for CASSPRPGALTDTQYF. This rearrangement joins TRBV4-2 to TRBJ2-3; no definite D call. The CDR3 sequence is 16 residues long. CDR1 and CDR2 (germline): LGHNA, YNFKEQ. V was pared by 4 bases and J by 2 bases, with 16 bases between.

This clone appeared a single time. The genes are TRBV5-1 and TRBJ2-3, with 7 nucleotides matching TRBD2. CDR1 and CDR2 (germline): SGHRS, YFSETQ. V gave up 5 bases and J gave up 5 bases; unmatched junction bases: 8. CDR3 length: 14 amino acids. CDR3 DNA: TGCGCCAGCAGTTTGCAGCGGGGAGGAGATACGCAGTATTTT. It yields the protein CASSLQRGGDTQYF.

This clone came up once. The chain combines TRBV10-2 with TRBJ2-7, with D possibly being TRBD2 (6 bases). This CDR3 region has 14 residues. Trimming took 4 bases from V and 3 from J, leaving 13 bases between them. The germline V gene encodes CDR1 WSHSY and CDR2 SAAADI. CDR3 in amino acids: CASSGGDGGYEQYF. The DNA of the CDR3 is TGCGCCAGCAGTGGAGGGGACGGGGGCTACGAGCAGTACTTC.

CDR3 in DNA: TGTGCCAGCACCCGCACTCCAGCAACTAATGAAAAACTGTTTTTT. This codes for CASTRTPATNEKLFF. This rearrangement joins TRBV6-5 to TRBJ1-4; D uncertain. Germline values: CDR1 MNHEY, CDR2 SVGAGI. The CDR3 spans 15 residues. The V end lost 7 bases, the J end lost 0 bases, and 12 bases lay between the germline ends.